These T cell receptor beta chains were read from a single sample in a study of coeliac disease. The data were produced by immunoSEQ multiplex PCR, yet TCRdb's version contains in-frame clones alone and is incomplete. The sample has about 3,000 clones, 50% to 65% seen once. The material sequenced was lymphocytes from the gut lamina propria. The receptors were gathered from a woman between 50 and 59 years old without celiac disease. Each CDR3 is given with its conserved first and last residue. A D gene is named only where the DNA matches it firmly. Only some rows state a clone size, as once, few, many or a class for expanded clones.

>-|TRBJ1-6|TRBV6-5|few|15
CANGTRPGGDSPLHF
TGTGCCAACGGGACCCGGCCGGGAGGAGATTCACCCCTCCACTTT
>TRBD1|TRBJ1-1|TRBV11-2|-|15
CASRPTGQGTTEAFF
TGTGCCAGCAGGCCTACAGGACAGGGTACGACTGAAGCTTTCTTT
>-|TRBJ1-1|TRBV7-2|-|15
CASSPSSGIRTEAFF
TGTGCCAGCAGCCCCTCCTCGGGGATTCGGACTGAAGCTTTCTTT
>TRBD1|TRBJ2-1|TRBV7-8|once|16
CASSLATGGGYNEQFF
TGTGCCAGCAGCTTAGCTACAGGGGGCGGTTACAATGAGCAGTTCTTC
>-|TRBJ2-1|TRBV18|-|13
CASSPQQGNEQFF
TGTGCCAGCTCACCACAACAGGGCAATGAGCAGTTCTTC
>TRBD2|TRBJ2-5|TRBV4-2|-|15
CASSPLAGARETQYF
TGTGCCAGCAGCCCGCTAGCGGGGGCTCGAGAGACCCAGTACTTC
>TRBD1|TRBJ1-2|TRBV2|-|16
CASSPIPGQANYGYTF
TGTGCCAGCAGCCCTATTCCCGGACAGGCCAACTATGGCTACACCTTC
>TRBD2|TRBJ2-7|TRBV7-2|-|17
CASSLQGSSGGAYEQYF
TGTGCCAGCAGCCTACAAGGTTCTAGCGGGGGGGCATACGAGCAGTACTTC
>-|TRBJ2-7|TRBV6-6|-|14
CASSYLGGSDEQYF
TGTGCCAGCAGTTACCTCGGGGGATCGGACGAGCAGTACTTC
>TRBD2|TRBJ2-1|TRBV27|-|17
CASSLNPTSGGAGEQFF
TGTGCCAGCAGTCTAAACCCAACTAGCGGGGGGGCCGGTGAGCAGTTCTTC